This paragraph reports one T cell receptor (beta chain). In the authors' methods: Amplifying reference gene primers gave estimates of nucleated cell counts. Sequencing used immunoSEQ multiplex PCR; TCRdb keeps in-frame clones, though not all of them. V, J and clone size derive from that table, while D and trimming were established from the DNA sequence. The top ten clones hold approximately 4% of a sample with roughly 230,000 clones, about 80% of them seen once. This record belongs to a study of blood T cell repertoires in COVID-19. Sequencing input: peripheral blood. This receptor was identified in a man aged 50-60 years with active or convalescent COVID-19.

Here the CDR3 reads CASISQTGVNTGELFF. The CDR3 DNA follows: TGTGCCAGCATCTCGCAGACAGGCGTGAACACCGGGGAGCTGTTTTTT. V is TRBV5-5 and J is TRBJ2-2, with D perhaps TRBD1 (6 bases). Trimming removed 6 bases from V and 1 base from J, with 16 bases in between. Germline-derived CDR1 and CDR2 are SGHKS and YYEKEE (reference sequence). The CDR3 consists of 16 residues.